This T cell receptor beta chain is drawn from a study of regulatory T cells in long-lasting Graves disease. Study results and caveats: Accuracy may have suffered from the small sample size.

Comments on this clonotype: Its antigen is unidentified.

The time point here: persistent/refractory GD, antithyroid drugs over 5 years with positive TRAb. RNA isolated from PBMCs was used to make the TCR library. With iRepertoire HTBI primers and Arm-PCR of CDR3 regions, TCR beta libraries were built. MiXCR, run by TCRdb on the multiplex PCR reads, gives a single entry per CDR3 protein. The sample carries about 460,000 distinct CDR3 sequences, about 22% recorded once. Trimming took off 7 bases at V and 3 bases at J, with 13 bases between the two ends. The CDR3 totals 14 residues. Germline CDR1 is ENHRY and CDR2 is SYGVKD. This clonotype originated in a female donor with Graves disease. V usage is TRBV10-3 and J usage is TRBJ1-3; no clear D. Sample: peripheral blood mononuclear cells (PBMCs), taken when the disease was refractory, from a patient treated with antithyroid drugs. The CDR3 nucleotides read TGTGCCATCAAGCCCGATTGGGGTGGAAACACCATATATTTT. The encoded protein is CAIKPDWGGNTIYF.